This is a list of T cell receptor beta chains from one sample in a study of blood T cell repertoires in COVID-19. Using immunoSEQ multiplex PCR, the repertoire was profiled, and TCRdb retains in-frame clones only, with some absent. The sample has about 69,000 clones; 75% to 85% are singletons. Sequences were obtained from peripheral blood. The source is a human donor in a cohort sampled during active COVID-19. Each CDR3 is given with its conserved first and last residue. Fields, in order: J gene, clone size, V gene, D gene, CDR3 DNA, CDR3 protein. The D gene is left open where the match is weak. Clone size appears in some rows only: once, few, many, or a class for an expanded clone.

j_call: TRBJ1-4; clone_size: -; v_call: TRBV5-5; d_call: -; cdr3_nt: TGTGCCAGCAGCTCCTCGACAGCCCGAACTAATGAAAAACTGTTTTTT; cdr3_aa: CASSSSTARTNEKLFF
j_call: TRBJ1-3; clone_size: -; v_call: TRBV5-6; d_call: TRBD1; cdr3_nt: TGTGCCAGCAGCTTAGGGGGCGGTGGAAACACCATATATTTT; cdr3_aa: CASSLGGGGNTIYF
j_call: TRBJ1-6; clone_size: once; v_call: TRBV14; d_call: -; cdr3_nt: TGTGCCAGCTCACAAACCTATAATTCACCCCTCCACTTT; cdr3_aa: CASSQTYNSPLHF
j_call: TRBJ2-5; clone_size: -; v_call: TRBV5-1; d_call: -; cdr3_nt: TGCGCCAGCAGCTTGTTGGGCGTTCAAGAGACCCAGTACTTC; cdr3_aa: CASSLLGVQETQYF
j_call: TRBJ2-1; clone_size: -; v_call: TRBV19; d_call: TRBD2; cdr3_nt: TGTGCCAGTATGACCCTAGCGGGCGCTCACAATGAGCAGTTCTTC; cdr3_aa: CASMTLAGAHNEQFF
j_call: TRBJ2-3; clone_size: -; v_call: TRBV3-1/TRBV3-2; d_call: TRBD1; cdr3_nt: TGTGCCAGCAGCCCCGGGACAGGGTGGGCCACAGATACGCAGTATTTT; cdr3_aa: CASSPGTGWATDTQYF
j_call: TRBJ1-6; clone_size: -; v_call: TRBV19; d_call: TRBD1; cdr3_nt: TGTGCCAGTAGTATTGACAGGGGAGGTTCACCCCTCCACTTT; cdr3_aa: CASSIDRGGSPLHF
j_call: TRBJ1-2; clone_size: once; v_call: TRBV29-1; d_call: TRBD1; cdr3_nt: TGCAGCGCACTCACCCGGGCAGGGGGTTCTCCTTATTATGGCTACACCTTC; cdr3_aa: CSALTRAGGSPYYGYTF
j_call: TRBJ1-4; clone_size: -; v_call: TRBV15; d_call: TRBD1; cdr3_nt: TGTGCCACCAGCACTCGAAGCAGGGGGTATGAAAAACTGTTTTTT; cdr3_aa: CATSTRSRGYEKLFF
j_call: TRBJ1-5; clone_size: -; v_call: TRBV4-1; d_call: -; cdr3_nt: TGCGCCAGCAGCCAAGGGACTCAAAGCAATCAGCCCCAGCATTTT; cdr3_aa: CASSQGTQSNQPQHF
j_call: TRBJ1-4; clone_size: -; v_call: TRBV5-1; d_call: TRBD1; cdr3_nt: TGCGCCAGCAGCTTGGGGACAGGGGAAGAAAAACTGTTTTTT; cdr3_aa: CASSLGTGEEKLFF
j_call: TRBJ2-7; clone_size: -; v_call: TRBV27; d_call: TRBD2; cdr3_nt: TGTGCCAGCAGTTCCCCGGATGGCCTCGGAGGGACTAGCGGTTCCTACGAGCAGTACTTC; cdr3_aa: CASSSPDGLGGTSGSYEQYF
j_call: TRBJ2-7; clone_size: few; v_call: TRBV4-2; d_call: TRBD1; cdr3_nt: TGTGCCAGCAGCCCACAGGGGAACAACGAGCAGTACTTC; cdr3_aa: CASSPQGNNEQYF
j_call: TRBJ2-2; clone_size: -; v_call: TRBV7-9; d_call: -; cdr3_nt: TGTGCCAGCAGCTTAACGGGTTACACCGGGGAGCTGTTTTTT; cdr3_aa: CASSLTGYTGELFF
j_call: TRBJ2-7; clone_size: -; v_call: TRBV11-2; d_call: TRBD1; cdr3_nt: TGTGCCAGCAGCGGGACAGCCTACGAGCAGTACTTC; cdr3_aa: CASSGTAYEQYF
j_call: TRBJ2-1; clone_size: once; v_call: TRBV19; d_call: TRBD1; cdr3_nt: TGTGCCAGTAGTACCGGAAAGGACAGGGTAGTTCAGTTCTTC; cdr3_aa: CASSTGKDRVVQFF
j_call: TRBJ2-1; clone_size: -; v_call: TRBV6-5; d_call: TRBD2; cdr3_nt: TGTGCCAGCAGTTACTCTAGCGGGAGGGTTTACAATGAGCAGTTCTTC; cdr3_aa: CASSYSSGRVYNEQFF
j_call: TRBJ2-7; clone_size: -; v_call: TRBV28; d_call: -; cdr3_nt: TGTGCCAGCAGTTTGGTGGGGCCCCCCTACGAGCAGTACTTC; cdr3_aa: CASSLVGPPYEQYF
j_call: TRBJ2-7; clone_size: -; v_call: TRBV11-3; d_call: -; cdr3_nt: TGTGCCAGCATCTCCGACTCCTCCTACGAGCAGTACTTC; cdr3_aa: CASISDSSYEQYF
j_call: TRBJ1-5; clone_size: few; v_call: TRBV7-9; d_call: -; cdr3_nt: TGTGCCAGCAGGCACGGAGGTGATCAGCCCCAGCATTTT; cdr3_aa: CASRHGGDQPQHF
j_call: TRBJ1-5; clone_size: -; v_call: TRBV15; d_call: TRBD1; cdr3_nt: TGTGCCACCAGCAGGGGGACAGGGAATAGCAATCAGCCCCAGCATTTT; cdr3_aa: CATSRGTGNSNQPQHF
j_call: TRBJ2-5; clone_size: -; v_call: TRBV7-6; d_call: -; cdr3_nt: TGTGCCAGCAGCTTAGAACAGGGCGAGGGGGAGACCCAGTACTTC; cdr3_aa: CASSLEQGEGETQYF
j_call: TRBJ1-2; clone_size: few; v_call: TRBV15; d_call: -; cdr3_nt: TGTGCCACCAGCGGATCGGGGGAGTACTATGGCTACACCTTC; cdr3_aa: CATSGSGEYYGYTF
j_call: TRBJ2-5; clone_size: few; v_call: TRBV14; d_call: -; cdr3_nt: TGTGCCAGCAGCCGACTAAAGGGTGGTGAAGAGACCCAGTACTTC; cdr3_aa: CASSRLKGGEETQYF